The 20 T cell receptor beta chains below all came from one sample that was sequenced in a study of cytomegalovirus exposure and HLA in healthy donors. The PCR made use of 60 Vbeta and 13 Jbeta primers. Sequencing was performed with immunoSEQ multiplex PCR; in TCRdb, only in-frame clones are kept and a portion is missing. The data contain 170,000 or so clones, around 80% of them singletons. What was sequenced was PBMCs. The receptors shown here come from a woman between 45 and 60 years old in good health and CMV-seropositive.

The V and J genes are TRBV20-1 and TRBJ2-1; possibly TRBD1 for D (5 bases). CDR1 is DFQATT and CDR2 is SNEGSKA in the germline V gene (reference sequence). V shed 7 bases and J shed 5 bases, with 6 bases lying between them. CDR3 length: 10 amino acids. Written as DNA, the CDR3 is TGCAGTGAAGGGGACAATGAGCAGTTCTTC. Protein product: CSEGDNEQFF.

The chain joins TRBV27 to TRBJ1-2; D remains ambiguous. CDR1 is MNHEY and CDR2 is SMNVEV in the germline V gene (reference sequence). V was clipped by 6 bases and J by 7 bases, with 18 bases between them. The CDR3 contains 14 residues. The CDR3 reads CASSPPGGITGYTF. The CDR3 bases are TGTGCCAGCAGCCCACCGGGCGGGATTACTGGCTACACCTTC.

The gene calls are TRBV18 and TRBJ1-3; the match to TRBD1 covers 7 bases. Trimming cost V 2 bases and J 3 bases; bases outside gene matches: 7. Germline CDR1 KGHSH, CDR2 LQKENI. CDR3 size: 16 residues. CDR3 amino acids: CASSPSRGRFGNTIYF. The CDR3 nucleotides are TGTGCCAGCTCACCATCGAGGGGGCGGTTTGGAAACACCATATATTTT.

V and J are TRBV28 and TRBJ1-5, with D unclear. Trimming stripped 3 bases from V and 0 bases from J, with 6 bases between. Germline V lookup: CDR1 MDHEN, CDR2 SYDVKM. This CDR3 region has 14 residues. The CDR3 spells CASSFPVSNQPQHF. The CDR3 region has the DNA TGTGCCAGCAGTTTCCCAGTTAGCAATCAGCCCCAGCATTTT.

The chain carries TRBV6-1 and TRBJ1-1; D possibly corresponds to TRBD1 (6 bases). This CDR3 is built from 15 residues. With 2 bases removed from V and 0 bases from J, the gap between germline ends came to 10 bases. The germline gives CDR1 MNHNS, CDR2 SASEGT. CDR3 amino acids: CASSESGVMNTEAFF. CDR3 in DNA: TGTGCCAGCAGTGAATCAGGGGTCATGAACACTGAAGCTTTCTTT.

The chain employs TRBV19 and TRBJ2-1; tentatively, D is TRBD1 (6 bases). The CDR3 extends over 17 amino acids. Germline V gives CDR1 LNHDA, CDR2 SQIVND (reference sequence). Trimming stripped 7 bases from V and 3 bases from J, with 22 bases between. The DNA for the CDR3 is TGTGCCAGTACCGGACGCGTGGGACAAACGTACTACAATGAGCAGTTCTTC. Its translation is CASTGRVGQTYYNEQFF.

The rearrangement joins TRBV25-1 to TRBJ1-1; D unclear. V was shortened by 0 bases and J by 5 bases, with 13 bases between the two germline ends. This CDR3 has 15 amino acids. From germline, CDR1 is MGHDK and CDR2 SYGVNS. The DNA of the CDR3 is TGTGCCAGCAGTGAATATGTCGGGTTACGGACTGAAGCTTTCTTT. The encoded protein is CASSEYVGLRTEAFF.

With regard to this clone: A read error may produce the germline difference seen at one junction end. This sequence joins TRBV29-1 and TRBJ2-6; possibly TRBD1 for D (5 bases). The CDR3 runs 14 residues. In germline, CDR1 is SQVTM, CDR2 ANQGSEA. CDR3 amino acids: CSVRDSTGANGLTF. The CDR3 nucleotides read TGCAGCGTTCGCGACTCCACTGGGGCCAACGGCCTGACTTTC. The full variable domain, in which reference TRBV29-1 and TRBJ2-6 provide the parts outside the CDR3, is SAVISQKPSRDICQRGTSLTIQCQVDSQVTMMFWYRQQPGQSLTLIATANQGSEATYESGFVIDKFPISRPNLTFSTLTVSNMSPEDSSIYLCSVRDSTGANGLTFGAGSRLTVL.

The V call is TRBV29-1, the J call TRBJ2-7; 8 positions match TRBD2. J gave up 3 bases and V 5 bases, and 6 bases lay outside the gene matches. Looked up from germline, CDR1 is SQVTM and CDR2 is ANQGSEA. The CDR3 has 13 residues. This CDR3 reads CSVTSGGHYEQYF. CDR3 sequence (DNA): TGCAGCGTTACTAGCGGTGGGCACTACGAGCAGTACTTC.

The chain uses TRBV6-6 and TRBJ2-7; 7 bases fit TRBD2. Trimming took 6 bases from V and 1 from J; bases not matched to a gene: 9. The CDR3 totals 15 residues. CDR1 is MNHNY, CDR2 SVGAGI, per germline (reference sequence). The CDR3 DNA follows: TGTGCCAGCAGAACCCAGCCGGGGGGATCCTACGAGCAGTACTTC. Amino acids: CASRTQPGGSYEQYF.

The gene calls are TRBV11-2 and TRBJ1-4; no definite D call. The CDR3 runs 17 residues. The germline gives CDR1 SGHAT, CDR2 FQNNGV. Trimming removed 1 base at V and 4 bases at J, with 16 bases between. The DNA for the CDR3 is TGTGCCAGCAGCTTAGGGGAGCGCGCGACAAGTAATGAAAAACTGTTTTTT. Protein sequence: CASSLGERATSNEKLFF.

In DNA form, the CDR3 reads TGCGCCAGCAGCTTGTTACAGGGGACCGCCACAGATACGCAGTATTTT. As protein: CASSLLQGTATDTQYF. The rearrangement uses TRBV5-1 and TRBJ2-3; 7 bases line up with TRBD1. There are 16 residues in the CDR3. The J segment lost 2 bases and the V segment lost 1 base, leaving 7 bases of the junction unmatched. CDR1 and CDR2 from the germline V gene are SGHRS and YFSETQ.

This chain connects TRBV4-3 to TRBJ2-2, with D possibly being TRBD2 (6 bases). The germline CDR1 and CDR2 sequences are LGHNA and YSLEER. V was shortened by 2 bases and J by 6 bases, with 16 bases between the two germline ends. The CDR3 has 16 residues. The CDR3: CASSQLSGPGSGELFF. The CDR3 DNA sequence: TGCGCCAGCAGCCAACTTAGCGGACCCGGATCCGGGGAGCTGTTTTTT.

The rearrangement joins TRBV6-4 to TRBJ1-6, with D perhaps matching TRBD1 (5 bases). Germline V CDR1 and CDR2: MRHNA, SNTAGT. The CDR3 is 15 residues long. V shed 1 base and J shed 9 bases, with 13 bases lying between them. The CDR3 DNA reads TGTGCCAGCAGTGACTTGACCAGGGATGGTTCACCCCTCCACTTT. Protein product: CASSDLTRDGSPLHF.

The chain has TRBV7-3 and TRBJ2-3; 8 bases match TRBD2. Germline loops: CDR1 SGHTA, CDR2 FQGTGA. Trimming took 5 bases from V and 5 from J; bases not matched to a gene: 9. This CDR3 has 15 amino acids. DNA for the CDR3: TGTGCCAGCAGCCAAGTCGGGACTAGGGAAGATACGCAGTATTTT. This translates into CASSQVGTREDTQYF. The full variable domain, with the rest looked up from reference TRBV7-3 and TRBJ2-3, is GAGVSQTPSNKVTEKGKYVELRCDPISGHTALYWYRQSLGQGPEFLIYFQGTGAADDSGLPNDRFFAVRPEGSVSTLKIQRTERGDSAVYLCASSQVGTREDTQYFGPGTRLTVL.

Only a few counts were recorded for this clone. This rearrangement joins TRBV7-9 to TRBJ2-5; 10 bases agree with TRBD1. Losses at the gene ends were 5 bases for V and 2 bases for J; bases not matched to a gene: 5. Germline V gene sequence: CDR1 SEHNR, CDR2 FQNEAQ (reference sequence). This CDR3 has 15 residues. CDR3 sequence reads: CASSEGQGPQETQYF. As DNA, the CDR3 is TGTGCCAGCAGCGAGGGACAGGGGCCTCAAGAGACCCAGTACTTC.

In DNA form, the CDR3 reads TGTGCCAGCAGGAACAGTTATTACGAGCAGTACTTC. Residues: CASRNSYYEQYF. This chain links TRBV27 with TRBJ2-7; D is unresolved. V lost 6 bases to trimming and J lost 4 bases, with 10 bases between them. Germline CDR1 and CDR2: MNHEY and SMNVEV (reference sequence). The CDR3 totals 12 residues.

J is TRBJ2-5 and V is TRBV9; 7 bases agree with TRBD1. TRBJ2-7 matches the DNA end more closely, so the J call is doubtful. The germline V gene has CDR1 SGDLS and CDR2 YYNGEE. The CDR3 extends over 14 amino acids. The CDR3 DNA reads TGTGCCAGCAGCCTTGTGGGACAGTCCTACGAGCAGTACTTC. It specifies CASSLVGQSYEQYF.

This clone was counted between two and nine times. V is TRBV19 and J is TRBJ2-1; no clear D gene. There are 13 residues in the CDR3. Trimming pared 5 bases from V and 4 bases from J, leaving 9 bases between. CDR1 is LNHDA and CDR2 is SQIVND in the germline V gene (reference sequence). CDR3 amino acids: CASSGGAYNEQFF. The DNA for the CDR3 is TGTGCCAGTAGTGGCGGAGCATACAATGAGCAGTTCTTC.

The chain links TRBV5-1 to TRBJ2-3; TRBD1 might be the D (6 bases). Trimming stripped 2 bases from V and 6 bases from J, with 10 bases between. CDR3 length equals 13 residues. Germline lookup yields CDR1 SGHRS and CDR2 YFSETQ. CDR3 region: CASSFWGRDTQYF. CDR3 nucleotides: TGCGCCAGCAGCTTTTGGGGGCGGGATACGCAGTATTTT.